This is a list of T cell receptor beta chains from one sample in a study of OX40 agonist ivuxolimab in advanced cancers. The protocol was immunoSEQ multiplex PCR, while the TCRdb copy is restricted to in-frame clones and leaves out a portion. Of tens of thousands of clones listed, around 73% are singletons. The sequencing here drew on CD4+ or CD8+ T cells sorted from blood, taken in a trial of the OX40 agonist ivuxolimab. These receptors originate from an adult with an advanced solid tumor such as melanoma, head and neck, liver or kidney cancer. Each CDR3 is given with its conserved first and last residue. The D gene is left open where the match is weak. Some rows have no size entry. The others give once, few or many, or a class for an expanded clone.

clone size | J gene | D gene | V gene | CDR3 protein | CDR3 DNA
. | TRBJ2-2 | . | TRBV7-3 | CASSPRSGTGELFF | TGTGCCAGCAGCCCCCGTTCGGGAACCGGGGAGCTGTTTTTT
. | TRBJ1-2 | TRBD1 | TRBV7-9 | CASSLSGQGYGYTF | TGTGCCAGCAGCTTAAGCGGACAGGGCTATGGCTACACCTTC
. | TRBJ2-7 | . | TRBV5-4 | CASSLLSEQYF | TGTGCCAGCAGCTTGCTGTCCGAGCAGTACTTC
. | TRBJ1-1 | . | TRBV11-2 | CASSLLRANTEAFF | TGTGCCAGCAGCCTCCTCCGGGCAAACACTGAAGCTTTCTTT
. | TRBJ1-4 | . | TRBV19 | CASSQPTGKPEKLFF | TGTGCCAGTAGTCAACCCACAGGGAAGCCTGAAAAACTGTTTTTT
. | TRBJ2-1 | . | TRBV11-3 | CASSGRYNEQFF | TGTGCCAGCAGCGGCAGGTACAATGAGCAGTTCTTC
. | TRBJ2-1 | TRBD2 | TRBV28 | CASSLFRLAHNEQFF | TGTGCCAGCAGTTTATTCAGACTAGCACACAATGAGCAGTTCTTC
. | TRBJ2-1 | . | TRBV27 | CASSGSGSEWNEQFF | TGTGCCAGCAGTGGCTCCGGTTCAGAGTGGAATGAGCAGTTCTTC
few | TRBJ2-3 | . | TRBV9 | CASSVKSRPDTQYF | TGTGCCAGCAGCGTAAAGTCGCGCCCAGATACGCAGTATTTT
. | TRBJ2-7 | TRBD1 | TRBV2 | CASRGTGIYEQYF | TGTGCCAGCAGGGGGACAGGGATCTACGAGCAGTACTTC